This T cell receptor beta chain was documented in a study of cytomegalovirus exposure and HLA in healthy donors (dated 2017 in TCRdb). Describing the broader study: The 666 repertoires of the first cohort and the roughly 120 validation repertoires were produced on the same platform, according to a later analysis. A separate validation cohort of 100 to 150 different subjects was used in addition to the 666-subject first cohort. To predict cytomegalovirus infection status, the study brought together high-throughput TCR immunosequencing, statistical association of individual TCRs with disease status, and machine learning. The study aimed to test whether signatures of past pathogen exposure could be identified by cataloging public T cell receptors. Paper-wide results and their limitations: It was suggested by the authors that the approach could potentially be generalized to other disease states and immunological phenotypes. The study gave a list of roughly 150 TCR beta chains associated with cytomegalovirus. The validation cohort had no HLA typing available for a later analysis, so co-occurrence within that cohort was assessed over all 130 or so repertoires. In a later analysis, TCRs clustered in the first cohort were found to also tend to co-occur in the roughly 120 validation repertoires, with around 94% of cluster scores above 0. The classifier was reported to diagnose cytomegalovirus status with high specificity and sensitivity in both the original cohort and the validation cohort. While some public TCRs were present in many individuals, most TCR sequences turned up only very rarely across donors. Three of the identified cytomegalovirus-associated TCR beta chains were confirmed in vitro to be specific for cytomegalovirus antigens.

Library method: the immunoSEQ multiplex PCR assay. Under the source paper's analysis protocol: A statistical classification framework was developed to diagnose cytomegalovirus status using the catalog of TCR beta chain sequences. TCRdb stores this immuneACCESS table with in-frame sequences only. Part of the clones is absent; in the studies checked, under half of the shortfall reflects unresolved V genes, and no reason is known for the rest. That table gives V, J and clone size, and the DNA gave D and trimming. This sample gives tens of thousands of clones in total; around 97% of them show up just once. Jointly, the top ten make up about 1.5% of the sample. Its CDR3 holds 15 amino acids, cysteine through phenylalanine. Of all the DNA, just the CDR3 is kept, 45 bases in frame from base 1. The junction shows trimming of 5 bases on V and 0 bases on J, and the gene matches do not reach 1 base of it. Reading the germline V gene (reference sequence) gives CDR1 SEHNR and CDR2 FQNEAQ.

Donors formed part of the validation cohort, which comprised fewer than 150 subjects and was distinct from the first cohort of 666 subjects. Worth noting for this clone: There is no known antigen for this receptor. No much larger clonotype is one base removed from it; base qualities were not supplied.

The rearranged chain carries TRBV7-9 and TRBJ2-5; 12 nucleotides in the junction match TRBD2. Input material: PBMCs. The receptor's source is a woman aged 18-29 years in good health and CMV-seropositive. The DNA sequence is TGTGCCAGCAGCCGACTAGCGGGGGACCAAGAGACCCAGTACTTC. Translation gives CASSRLAGDQETQYF.